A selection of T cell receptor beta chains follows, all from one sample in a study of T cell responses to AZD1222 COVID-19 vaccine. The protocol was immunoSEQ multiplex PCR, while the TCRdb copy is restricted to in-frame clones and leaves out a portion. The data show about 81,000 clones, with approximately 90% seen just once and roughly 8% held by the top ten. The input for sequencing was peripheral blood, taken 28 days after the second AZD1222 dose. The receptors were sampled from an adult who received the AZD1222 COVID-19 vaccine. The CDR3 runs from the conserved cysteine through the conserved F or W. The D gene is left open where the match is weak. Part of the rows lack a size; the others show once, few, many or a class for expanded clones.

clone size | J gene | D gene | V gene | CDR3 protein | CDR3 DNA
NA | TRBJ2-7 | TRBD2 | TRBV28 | CASSSLGWEGSYEQYF | TGTGCCAGCAGTTCCCTGGGGTGGGAGGGATCCTACGAGCAGTACTTC
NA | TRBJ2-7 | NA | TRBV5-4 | CASSLVARANEQYF | TGTGCCAGCAGCTTGGTTGCCAGGGCGAACGAGCAGTACTTC
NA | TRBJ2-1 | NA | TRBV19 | CASSIISSMALPKFF | TGTGCCAGTAGTATTATTTCCTCCATGGCTCTCCCTAAGTTCTTC
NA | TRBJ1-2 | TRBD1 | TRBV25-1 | CASSGWQGEIGYTF | TGTGCCAGCAGTGGATGGCAGGGGGAAATCGGCTACACCTTC
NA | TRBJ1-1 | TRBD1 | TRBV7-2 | CASSLAGTGNTEAFF | TGTGCCAGCAGCTTAGCGGGGACAGGAAACACTGAAGCTTTCTTT
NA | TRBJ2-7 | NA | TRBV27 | CASSLSAVYEQYF | TGTGCCAGCAGTTTATCAGCGGTCTACGAGCAGTACTTC
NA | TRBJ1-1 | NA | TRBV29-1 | CSVDVTGLSEAFF | TGCAGCGTTGACGTTACGGGGTTAAGTGAAGCTTTCTTT
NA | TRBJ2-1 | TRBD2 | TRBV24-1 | CATSRAGTSGMNEQFF | TGTGCCACCAGCCGAGCGGGGACTAGCGGGATGAATGAGCAGTTCTTC
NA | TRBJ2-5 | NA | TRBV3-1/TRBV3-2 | CASSQVGGSSQETQYF | TGTGCCAGCAGCCAAGTGGGGGGCTCCAGCCAAGAGACCCAGTACTTC
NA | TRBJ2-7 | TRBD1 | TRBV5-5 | CASSLVGQGGREQYF | TGTGCCAGCAGCTTGGTTGGACAGGGAGGTAGGGAGCAGTACTTC
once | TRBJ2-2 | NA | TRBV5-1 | CASSLEGTGELFF | TGCGCCAGCAGCTTGGAGGGTACCGGGGAGCTGTTTTTT
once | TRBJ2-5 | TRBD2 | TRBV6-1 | CASSDWTSGIETQYF | TGTGCCAGCAGTGATTGGACTAGCGGGATTGAGACCCAGTACTTC
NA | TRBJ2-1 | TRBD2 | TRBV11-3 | CASSSTSGTYNEQFF | TGTGCCAGCAGCTCAACTAGCGGGACGTACAATGAGCAGTTCTTC
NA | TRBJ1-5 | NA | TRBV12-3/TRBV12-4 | CASSWSGDETQHF | TGTGCCAGCAGTTGGTCAGGTGATGAGACCCAGCATTTT
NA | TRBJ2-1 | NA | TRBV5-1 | CASSLYTRQSMPNEQFF | TGCGCCAGCAGCTTGTATACGAGACAGTCGATGCCTAATGAGCAGTTCTTC
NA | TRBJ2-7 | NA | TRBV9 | CASSVGQGVFYEQYF | TGTGCCAGCAGCGTAGGGCAGGGAGTTTTCTACGAGCAGTACTTC